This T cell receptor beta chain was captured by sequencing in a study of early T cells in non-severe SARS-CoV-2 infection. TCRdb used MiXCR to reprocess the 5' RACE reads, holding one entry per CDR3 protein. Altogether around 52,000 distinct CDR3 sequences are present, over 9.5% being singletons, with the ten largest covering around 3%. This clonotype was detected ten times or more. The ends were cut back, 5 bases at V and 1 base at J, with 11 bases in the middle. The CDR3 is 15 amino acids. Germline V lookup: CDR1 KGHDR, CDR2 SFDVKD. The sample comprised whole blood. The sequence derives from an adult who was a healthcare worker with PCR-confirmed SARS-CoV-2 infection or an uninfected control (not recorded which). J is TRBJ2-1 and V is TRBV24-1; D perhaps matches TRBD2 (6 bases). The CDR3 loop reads CATSALGGSYNEQFF. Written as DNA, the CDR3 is TGTGCCACCAGTGCCCTGGGGGGTTCCTACAATGAGCAGTTCTTC.